The source of this T cell receptor beta chain is a study of OX40 agonist ivuxolimab in advanced cancers. Study-level background: The patients' treatment was ivuxolimab, an agonistic anti-OX40 (CD134) antibody. Findings of the study overall: CD4+ and CD8+ blood T cells expanded clonally by week 6 at 0.1 to 3.0 mg/kg. The mean number of expanded clones was higher in CD8+ T cells than in CD4+.

On this clone itself: Its cognate antigen is unknown.

Assay: immunoSEQ multiplex PCR; the TCRdb copy retains only in-frame clones and omits some. This table has about 27,000 clones, 85% to 90% appearing once. V was cut by 0 bases and J by 4 bases, with 15 bases left in between. CDR3 size: 16 residues. The germline CDR1 and CDR2 sequences are LGHNA and YSLEER. The clonotype originates from an adult with an advanced solid tumor such as melanoma, head and neck, liver or kidney cancer. Material: CD4+ or CD8+ T cells sorted from blood, obtained in a trial of the OX40 agonist ivuxolimab. The chain recombines TRBV4-3 with TRBJ2-5, with D possibly being TRBD2 (6 bases). CDR3 loop: CASSQDLFARGETQYF. The CDR3 region has the DNA TGCGCCAGCAGCCAAGATCTCTTCGCGCGGGGAGAGACCCAGTACTTC.